This TCR beta chain was captured by sequencing in a study of blood T cell repertoires in COVID-19. Repertoires were generated with immunoSEQ multiplex PCR, while TCRdb's copy carries only in-frame clones and drops some. The top ten clones hold less than 5.5% of a sample with some 130,000 clones, around 89% of them seen once. CDR3 length: 11 amino acids. CDR1 DFQATT and CDR2 SNEGSKA come from the germline V gene (reference sequence). Trimming removed 8 bases at V and 4 bases at J, with 11 bases between. The sample was peripheral blood. The chain recombines TRBV20-1 with TRBJ1-1; no clear D. The receptor was derived from a man in his sixties with COVID-19, enrolled during active disease. The CDR3 sequence: CSSLGVTEAFF. The CDR3 DNA is TGCAGTTCCCTAGGAGTCACTGAAGCTTTCTTT.